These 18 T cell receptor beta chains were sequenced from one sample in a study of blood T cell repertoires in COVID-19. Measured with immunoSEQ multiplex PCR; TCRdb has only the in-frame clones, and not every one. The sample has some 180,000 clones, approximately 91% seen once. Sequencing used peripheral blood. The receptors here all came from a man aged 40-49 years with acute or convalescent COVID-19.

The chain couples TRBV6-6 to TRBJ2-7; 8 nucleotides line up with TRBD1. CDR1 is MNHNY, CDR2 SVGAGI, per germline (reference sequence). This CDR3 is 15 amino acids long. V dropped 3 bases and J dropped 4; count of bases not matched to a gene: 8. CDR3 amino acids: CASSYPTGAGYEQYF. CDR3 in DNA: TGTGCCAGCAGTTATCCGACAGGGGCCGGTTACGAGCAGTACTTC.

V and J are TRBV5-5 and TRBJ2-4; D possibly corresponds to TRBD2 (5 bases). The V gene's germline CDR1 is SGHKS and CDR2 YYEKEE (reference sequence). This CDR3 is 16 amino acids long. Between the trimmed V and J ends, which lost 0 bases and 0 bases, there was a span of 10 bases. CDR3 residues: CASSLGRALAKNIQYF. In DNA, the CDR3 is TGTGCCAGCAGCTTGGGGCGGGCTCTAGCCAAAAACATTCAGTACTTC.

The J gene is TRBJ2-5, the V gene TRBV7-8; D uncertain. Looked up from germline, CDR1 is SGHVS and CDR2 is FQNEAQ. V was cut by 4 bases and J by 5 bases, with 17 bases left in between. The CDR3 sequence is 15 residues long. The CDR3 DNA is TGTGCCAGCAGCTCACCAATGGCGAGCGAGGAGACCCAGTACTTC. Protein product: CASSSPMASEETQYF.

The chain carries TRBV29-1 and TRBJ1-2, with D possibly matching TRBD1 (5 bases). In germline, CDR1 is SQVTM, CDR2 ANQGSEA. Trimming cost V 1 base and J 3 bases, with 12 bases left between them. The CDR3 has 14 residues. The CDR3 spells CSVEGTGVDYGYTF. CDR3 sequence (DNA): TGCAGCGTTGAAGGTACGGGGGTCGACTATGGCTACACCTTC.

The CDR3 sequence: CASAGTGTYNSPLHF. As DNA, the CDR3 is TGTGCCAGCGCCGGGACAGGGACTTATAATTCACCCCTCCACTTT. The chain recombines TRBV25-1 with TRBJ1-6; 9 bases fit TRBD1. CDR1 is MGHDK, CDR2 SYGVNS, per germline. V lost 8 bases, J lost 4 bases, and 6 bases stayed unmatched. This CDR3 region has 15 residues. Together with reference TRBV25-1 and TRBJ1-6, the CDR3 gives the full variable domain: EADIYQTPRYLVIGTGKKITLECSQTMGHDKMYWYQQDPGMELHLIHYSYGVNSTEKGDLSSESTVSRIRTEHFPLTLESARPSHTSQYLCASAGTGTYNSPLHFGNGTRLTVT.

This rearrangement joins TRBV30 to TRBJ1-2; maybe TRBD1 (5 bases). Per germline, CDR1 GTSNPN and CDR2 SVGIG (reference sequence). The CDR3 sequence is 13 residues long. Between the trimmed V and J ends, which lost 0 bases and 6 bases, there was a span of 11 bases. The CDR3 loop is CAWSVIQGHGYTF. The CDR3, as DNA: TGTGCCTGGAGTGTAATCCAGGGCCATGGCTACACCTTC.

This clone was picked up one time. CDR3 nucleotides: TGTGCCAGCAGTTTCGCCAGGGGAACTGAAATAGCCAAAAACATTCAGTACTTC. This encodes CASSFARGTEIAKNIQYF. V is TRBV28 and J is TRBJ2-4; D perhaps matches TRBD1 (6 bases). Germline V lookup: CDR1 MDHEN, CDR2 SYDVKM. CDR3 length: 18 residues. The ends were cut back, 3 bases at V and 0 bases at J, with 18 bases in the middle. Supplemented by reference TRBV28 and TRBJ2-4, the full variable domain reads DVKVTQSSRYLVKRTGEKVFLECVQDMDHENMFWYRQDPGLGLRLIYFSYDVKMKEKGDIPEGYSVSREKKERFSLILESASTNQTSMYLCASSFARGTEIAKNIQYFGAGTRLSVL.

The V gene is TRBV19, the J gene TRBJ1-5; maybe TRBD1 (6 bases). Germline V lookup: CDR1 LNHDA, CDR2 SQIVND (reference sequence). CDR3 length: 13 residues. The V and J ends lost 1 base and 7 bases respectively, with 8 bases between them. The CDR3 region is CASSIGGQQPQHF. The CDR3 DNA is TGTGCCAGTAGTATAGGGGGACAACAGCCCCAGCATTTT.

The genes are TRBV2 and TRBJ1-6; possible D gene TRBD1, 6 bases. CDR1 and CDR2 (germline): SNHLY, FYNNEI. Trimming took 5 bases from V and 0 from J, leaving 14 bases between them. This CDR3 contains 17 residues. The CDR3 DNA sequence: TGTGCCAGCAGTTCACTAGACAGGAGCTCCTATAATTCACCCCTCCACTTT. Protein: CASSSLDRSSYNSPLHF.

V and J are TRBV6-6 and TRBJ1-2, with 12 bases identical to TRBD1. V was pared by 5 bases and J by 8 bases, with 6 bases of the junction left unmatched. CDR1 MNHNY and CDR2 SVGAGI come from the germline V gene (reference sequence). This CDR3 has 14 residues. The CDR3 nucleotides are TGTGCCAGCAGTCTCGGGACAGGGGGCCAGGGCTACACCTTC. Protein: CASSLGTGGQGYTF.

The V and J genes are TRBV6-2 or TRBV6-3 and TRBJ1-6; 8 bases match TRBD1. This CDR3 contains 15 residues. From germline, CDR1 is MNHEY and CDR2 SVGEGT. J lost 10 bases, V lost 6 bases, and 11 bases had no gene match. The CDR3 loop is CASSPDRAGNSPLHF. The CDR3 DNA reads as TGTGCCAGCAGCCCGGACAGGGCTGGTAACTCACCCCTCCACTTT.

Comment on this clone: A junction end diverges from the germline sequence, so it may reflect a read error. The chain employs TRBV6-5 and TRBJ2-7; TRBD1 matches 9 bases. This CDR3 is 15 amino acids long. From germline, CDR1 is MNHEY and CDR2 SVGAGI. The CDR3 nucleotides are TGTGCCACCAGTTCAAGGACAGGGGTTTTGTACGAGCAGTACTTC. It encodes CATSSRTGVLYEQYF.

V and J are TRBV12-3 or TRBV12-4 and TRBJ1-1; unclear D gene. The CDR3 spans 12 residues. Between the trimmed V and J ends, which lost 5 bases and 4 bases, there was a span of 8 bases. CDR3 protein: CASSRRSTEAFF. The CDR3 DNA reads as TGTGCCAGCAGTCGCCGGTCCACTGAAGCTTTCTTT.

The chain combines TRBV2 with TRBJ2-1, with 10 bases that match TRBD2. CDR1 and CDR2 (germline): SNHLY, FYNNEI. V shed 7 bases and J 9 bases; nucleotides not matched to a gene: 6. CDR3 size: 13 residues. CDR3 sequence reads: CASKRGGSGEQFF. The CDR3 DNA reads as TGTGCCAGCAAGCGGGGGGGTAGTGGTGAGCAGTTCTTC. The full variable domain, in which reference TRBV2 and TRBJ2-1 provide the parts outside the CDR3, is EPEVTQTPSHQVTQMGQEVILRCVPISNHLYFYWYRQILGQKVEFLVSFYNNEISEKSEIFDDQFSVERPDGSNFTLKIRSTKLEDSAMYFCASKRGGSGEQFFGPGTRLTVL.

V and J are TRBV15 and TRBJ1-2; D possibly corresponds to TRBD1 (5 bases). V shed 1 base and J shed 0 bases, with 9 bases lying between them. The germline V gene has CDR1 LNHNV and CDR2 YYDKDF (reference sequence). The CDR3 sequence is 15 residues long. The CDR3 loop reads CATSRVGGANYGYTF. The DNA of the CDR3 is TGTGCCACCAGCAGAGTCGGGGGAGCTAACTATGGCTACACCTTC.

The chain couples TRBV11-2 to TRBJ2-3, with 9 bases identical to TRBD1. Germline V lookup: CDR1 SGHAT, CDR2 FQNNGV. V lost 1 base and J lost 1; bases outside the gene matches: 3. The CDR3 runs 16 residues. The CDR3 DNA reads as TGTGCCAGCAGCTTAGGACAGGGGGTCCGCACAGATACGCAGTATTTT. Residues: CASSLGQGVRTDTQYF.

The chain's CDR3 is CAWVRGGFTYEQYF. The CDR3 DNA reads as TGTGCCTGGGTCCGAGGGGGCTTCACCTACGAGCAGTACTTC. This sequence joins TRBV30 and TRBJ2-7, with TRBD1 identical over 7 bases. The germline gives CDR1 GTSNPN, CDR2 SVGIG (reference sequence). With V trimmed by 5 bases and J by 2 bases, 9 bases remained unmatched. The CDR3 runs to 14 residues.

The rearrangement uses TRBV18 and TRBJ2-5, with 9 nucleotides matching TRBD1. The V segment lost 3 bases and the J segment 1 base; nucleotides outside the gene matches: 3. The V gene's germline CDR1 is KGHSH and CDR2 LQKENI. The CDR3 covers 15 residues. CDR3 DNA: TGTGCCAGCTCACCCTTACAGGGGGCCCAAGAGACCCAGTACTTC. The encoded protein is CASSPLQGAQETQYF. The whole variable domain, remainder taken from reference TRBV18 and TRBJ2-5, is NAGVMQNPRHLVRRRGQEARLRCSPMKGHSHVYWYRQLPEEGLKFMVYLQKENIIDESGMPKERFSAEFPKEGPSILRIQQVVRGDSAAYFCASSPLQGAQETQYFGPGTRLLVL.